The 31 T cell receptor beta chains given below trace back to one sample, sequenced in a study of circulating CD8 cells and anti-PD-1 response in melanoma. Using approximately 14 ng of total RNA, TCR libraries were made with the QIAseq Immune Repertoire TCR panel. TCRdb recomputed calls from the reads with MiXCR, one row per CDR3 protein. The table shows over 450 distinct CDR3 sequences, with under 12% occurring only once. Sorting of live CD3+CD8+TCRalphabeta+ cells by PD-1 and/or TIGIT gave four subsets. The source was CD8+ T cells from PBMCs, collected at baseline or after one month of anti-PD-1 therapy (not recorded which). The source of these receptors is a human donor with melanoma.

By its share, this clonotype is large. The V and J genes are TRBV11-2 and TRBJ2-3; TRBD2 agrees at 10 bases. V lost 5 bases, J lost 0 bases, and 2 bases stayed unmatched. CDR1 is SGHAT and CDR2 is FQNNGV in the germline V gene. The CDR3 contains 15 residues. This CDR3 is CASSRTSGSTDTQYF. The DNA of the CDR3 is TGTGCCAGCAGCCGGACTAGCGGTAGCACAGATACGCAGTATTTT.

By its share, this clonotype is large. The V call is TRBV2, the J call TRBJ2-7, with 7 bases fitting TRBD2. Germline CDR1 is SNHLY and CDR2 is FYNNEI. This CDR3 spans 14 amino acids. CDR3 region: CATFRGVGAAEQYF. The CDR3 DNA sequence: TGTGCTACCTTCCGGGGGGTAGGCGCGGCTGAGCAGTACTTC. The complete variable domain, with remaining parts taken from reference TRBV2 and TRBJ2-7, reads EPEVTQTPSHQVTQMGQEVILRCVPISNHLYFYWYRQILGQKVEFLVSFYNNEISEKSEIFDDQFSVERPDGSNFTLKIRSTKLEDSAMYFCATFRGVGAAEQYFGPGTRLTVT.

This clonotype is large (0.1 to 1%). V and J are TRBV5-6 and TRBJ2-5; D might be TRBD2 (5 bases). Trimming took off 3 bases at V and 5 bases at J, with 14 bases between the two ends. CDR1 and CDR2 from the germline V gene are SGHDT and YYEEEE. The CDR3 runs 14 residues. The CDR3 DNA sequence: TGTGCCAGCAGCTCGACGAACACTAGGGAGACCCAGTACTTC. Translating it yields CASSSTNTRETQYF.

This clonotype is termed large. CDR3 nucleotides: TGTGCCAGCAGTTTAGTTAGGGCCTCTCAGGGCTACACCTTC. Protein product: CASSLVRASQGYTF. The chain is built from TRBV12-3 or TRBV12-4 and TRBJ1-2; D remains ambiguous. The ends were cut back, 1 base at V and 8 bases at J, with 14 bases in the middle. CDR3 length: 14 residues.

CDR3 amino acids: CASSPLGTELDTEAFF. DNA for the CDR3: TGTGCCAGCAGTCCCCTAGGGACAGAGCTAGACACTGAAGCTTTCTTT. V and J are TRBV2 and TRBJ1-1; 7 bases are a match to TRBD1. V shed 5 bases, J shed 3 bases, and the junction held 12 bases outside the gene matches. The CDR3 extends over 16 amino acids. Germline CDR1 SNHLY, CDR2 FYNNEI. Full variable domain (missing parts from reference TRBV2 and TRBJ1-1): EPEVTQTPSHQVTQMGQEVILRCVPISNHLYFYWYRQILGQKVEFLVSFYNNEISEKSEIFDDQFSVERPDGSNFTLKIRSTKLEDSAMYFCASSPLGTELDTEAFFGQGTRLTVV.

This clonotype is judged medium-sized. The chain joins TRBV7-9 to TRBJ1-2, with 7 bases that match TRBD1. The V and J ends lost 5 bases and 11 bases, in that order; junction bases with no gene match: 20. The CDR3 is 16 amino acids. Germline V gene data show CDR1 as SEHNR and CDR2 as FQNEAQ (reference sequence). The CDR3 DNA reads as TGTGCCAGCAGCGCCCCACGGGACAGCGGGCTAATAGGGTACACCTTC. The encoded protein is CASSAPRDSGLIGYTF.

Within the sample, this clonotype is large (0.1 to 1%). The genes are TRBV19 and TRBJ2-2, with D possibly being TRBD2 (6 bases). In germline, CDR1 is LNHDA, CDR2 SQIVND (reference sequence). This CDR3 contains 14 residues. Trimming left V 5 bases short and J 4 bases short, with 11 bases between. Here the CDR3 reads CASSLARGTGELFF. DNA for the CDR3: TGTGCCAGTAGTCTCGCGCGGGGCACCGGGGAGCTGTTTTTT.

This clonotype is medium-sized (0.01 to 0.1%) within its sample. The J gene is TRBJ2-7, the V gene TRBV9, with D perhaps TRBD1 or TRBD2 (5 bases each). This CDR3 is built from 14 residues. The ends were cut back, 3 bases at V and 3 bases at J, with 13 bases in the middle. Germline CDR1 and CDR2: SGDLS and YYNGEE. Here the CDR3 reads CASSAAGTDYEQYF. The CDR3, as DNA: TGTGCCAGCAGCGCCGCCGGGACGGACTACGAGCAGTACTTC.

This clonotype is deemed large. This chain's CDR3 is CSASRGPEAFF. CDR3 sequence (DNA): TGCAGTGCTAGTCGGGGTCCTGAAGCTTTCTTT. The gene calls are TRBV20-1 and TRBJ1-1; D remains unclear. Germline assignment: CDR1 DFQATT and CDR2 SNEGSKA (reference sequence). V dropped 3 bases and J dropped 6 bases, with 8 bases sitting between them. CDR3 length: 11 amino acids.

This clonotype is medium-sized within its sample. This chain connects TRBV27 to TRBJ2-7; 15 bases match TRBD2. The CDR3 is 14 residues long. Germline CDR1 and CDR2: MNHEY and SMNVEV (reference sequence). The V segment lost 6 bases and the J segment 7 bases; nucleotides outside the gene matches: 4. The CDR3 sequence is CASRGLAGGLEQYF. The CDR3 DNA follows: TGTGCCAGCAGGGGACTAGCGGGGGGCCTGGAGCAGTACTTC.

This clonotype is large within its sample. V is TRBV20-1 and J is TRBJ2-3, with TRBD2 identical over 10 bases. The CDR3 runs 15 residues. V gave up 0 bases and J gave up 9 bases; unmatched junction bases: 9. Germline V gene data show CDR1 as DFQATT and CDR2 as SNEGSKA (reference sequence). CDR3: CSARDLAGVPITQYF. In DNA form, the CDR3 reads TGCAGTGCTAGAGATCTAGCGGGGGTACCCATAACGCAGTATTTT.

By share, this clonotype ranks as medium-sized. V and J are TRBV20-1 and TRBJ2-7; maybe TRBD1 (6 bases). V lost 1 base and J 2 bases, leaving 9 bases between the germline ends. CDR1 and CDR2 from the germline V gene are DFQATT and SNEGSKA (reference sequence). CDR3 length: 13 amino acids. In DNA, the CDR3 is TGCAGTGCTAGAGGTCAGGGGCCCTACGAGCAGTACTTC. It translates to CSARGQGPYEQYF.

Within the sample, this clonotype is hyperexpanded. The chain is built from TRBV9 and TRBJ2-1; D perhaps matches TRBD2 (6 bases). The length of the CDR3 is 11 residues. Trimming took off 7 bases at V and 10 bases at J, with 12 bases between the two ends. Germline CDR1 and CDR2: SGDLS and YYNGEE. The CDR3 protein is CASGGMKEQFF. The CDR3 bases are TGTGCCAGCGGGGGGATGAAGGAGCAGTTCTTC.

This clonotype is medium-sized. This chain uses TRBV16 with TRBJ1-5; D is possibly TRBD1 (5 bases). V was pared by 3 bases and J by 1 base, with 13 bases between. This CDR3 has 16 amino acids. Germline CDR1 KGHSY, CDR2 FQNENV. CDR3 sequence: CASSQLTDWSNQPQHF. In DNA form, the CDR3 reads TGTGCCAGCAGCCAGTTGACAGATTGGAGCAATCAGCCCCAGCATTTT.

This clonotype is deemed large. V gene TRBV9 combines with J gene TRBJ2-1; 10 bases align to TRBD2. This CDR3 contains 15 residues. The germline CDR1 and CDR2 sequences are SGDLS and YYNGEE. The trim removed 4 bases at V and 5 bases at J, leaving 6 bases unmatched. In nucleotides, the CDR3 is TGTGCCAGCAGCCCCGGACTAGCGGTTCACAATGAGCAGTTCTTC. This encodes CASSPGLAVHNEQFF.

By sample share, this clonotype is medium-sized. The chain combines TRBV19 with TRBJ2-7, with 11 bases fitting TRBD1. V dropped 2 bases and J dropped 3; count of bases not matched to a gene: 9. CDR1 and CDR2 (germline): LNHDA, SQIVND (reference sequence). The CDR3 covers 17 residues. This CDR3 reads CASSIYPGQGGYYEQYF. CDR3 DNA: TGTGCCAGTAGTATATACCCGGGACAGGGGGGGTACTACGAGCAGTACTTC.

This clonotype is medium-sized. CDR3 protein: CRALSRGTGDYGYTF. The CDR3 nucleotides are TGCAGAGCCTTATCCCGGGGGACCGGCGACTATGGCTACACCTTC. The chain links TRBV20-1 to TRBJ1-2; TRBD1 might be the D (5 bases). The germline gives CDR1 DFQATT, CDR2 SNEGSKA (reference sequence). This CDR3 contains 15 residues.

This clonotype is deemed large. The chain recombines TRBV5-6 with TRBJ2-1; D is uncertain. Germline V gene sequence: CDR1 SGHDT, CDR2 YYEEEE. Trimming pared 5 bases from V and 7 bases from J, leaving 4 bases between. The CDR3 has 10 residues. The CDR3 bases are TGTGCCAGCAGTGGGAATGAGCAGTTCTTC. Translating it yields CASSGNEQFF.

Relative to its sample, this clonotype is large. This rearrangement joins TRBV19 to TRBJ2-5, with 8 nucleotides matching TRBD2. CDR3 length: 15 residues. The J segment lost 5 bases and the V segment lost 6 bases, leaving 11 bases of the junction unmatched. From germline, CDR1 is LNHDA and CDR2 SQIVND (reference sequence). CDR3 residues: CASRGTSKGPETQYF. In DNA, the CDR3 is TGTGCCAGTAGAGGGACTAGTAAAGGTCCTGAGACCCAGTACTTC.

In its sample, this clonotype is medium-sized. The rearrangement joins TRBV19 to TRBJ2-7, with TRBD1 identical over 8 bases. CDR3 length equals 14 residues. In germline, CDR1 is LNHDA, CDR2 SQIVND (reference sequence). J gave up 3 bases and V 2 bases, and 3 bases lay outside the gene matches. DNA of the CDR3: TGTGCCAGTAGTATAACAGGGGGTATCTACGAGCAGTACTTC. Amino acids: CASSITGGIYEQYF. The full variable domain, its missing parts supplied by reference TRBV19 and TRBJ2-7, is DGGITQSPKYLFRKEGQNVTLSCEQNLNHDAMYWYRQDPGQGLRLIYYSQIVNDFQKGDIAEGYSVSREKKESFPLTVTSAQKNPTAFYLCASSITGGIYEQYFGPGTRLTVT.

DNA for the CDR3: TGTGCCAGCACGCCTTCACCCCTCCACTTT. This translates into CASTPSPLHF. The chain couples TRBV2 to TRBJ1-6; D is uncertain. Germline V gives CDR1 SNHLY, CDR2 FYNNEI. The V and J ends lost 7 bases and 9 bases respectively, with 4 bases between them. The CDR3 spans 10 residues.

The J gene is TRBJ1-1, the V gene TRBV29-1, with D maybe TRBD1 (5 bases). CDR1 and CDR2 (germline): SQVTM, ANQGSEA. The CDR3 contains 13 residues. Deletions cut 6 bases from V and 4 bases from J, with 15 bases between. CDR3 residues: CSVHRHMSTEAFF. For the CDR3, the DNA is TGCAGCGTACACAGGCACATGAGCACTGAAGCTTTCTTT.

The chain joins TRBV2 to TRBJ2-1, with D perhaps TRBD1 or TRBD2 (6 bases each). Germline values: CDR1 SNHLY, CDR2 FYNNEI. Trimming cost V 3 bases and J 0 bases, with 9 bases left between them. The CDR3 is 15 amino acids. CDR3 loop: CASSDPGASYNEQFF. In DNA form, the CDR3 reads TGTGCCAGCAGTGATCCGGGGGCCTCCTACAATGAGCAGTTCTTC.

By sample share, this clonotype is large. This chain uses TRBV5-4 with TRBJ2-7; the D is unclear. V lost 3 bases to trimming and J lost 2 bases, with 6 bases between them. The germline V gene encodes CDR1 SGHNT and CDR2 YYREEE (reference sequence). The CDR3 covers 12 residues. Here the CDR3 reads CASSSPTYEQYF. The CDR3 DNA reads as TGTGCCAGCAGCTCCCCCACCTACGAGCAGTACTTC.

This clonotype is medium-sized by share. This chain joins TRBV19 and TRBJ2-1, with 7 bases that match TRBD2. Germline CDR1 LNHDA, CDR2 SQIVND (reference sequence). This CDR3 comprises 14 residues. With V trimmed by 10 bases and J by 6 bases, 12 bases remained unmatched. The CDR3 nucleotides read TGTGCCACCACTGTGGGGGGGGACGGCAATGAGCAGTTCTTC. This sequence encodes CATTVGGDGNEQFF.

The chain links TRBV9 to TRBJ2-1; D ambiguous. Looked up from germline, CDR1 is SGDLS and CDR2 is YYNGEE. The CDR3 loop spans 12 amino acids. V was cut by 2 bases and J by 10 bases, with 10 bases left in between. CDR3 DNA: TGTGCCAGCAGCGTGGGGATGAAGGAGCAGTTCTTC. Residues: CASSVGMKEQFF.

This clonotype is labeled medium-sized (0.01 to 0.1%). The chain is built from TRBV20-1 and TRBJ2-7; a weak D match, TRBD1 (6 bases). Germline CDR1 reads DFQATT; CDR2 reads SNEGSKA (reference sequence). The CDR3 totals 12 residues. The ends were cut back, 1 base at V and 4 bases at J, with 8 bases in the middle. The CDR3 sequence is CSARVGGYEQYF. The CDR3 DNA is TGCAGTGCTAGAGTAGGGGGTTACGAGCAGTACTTC.

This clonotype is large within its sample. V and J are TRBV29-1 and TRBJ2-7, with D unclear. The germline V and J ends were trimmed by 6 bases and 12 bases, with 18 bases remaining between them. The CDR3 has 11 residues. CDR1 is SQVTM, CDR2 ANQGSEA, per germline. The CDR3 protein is CSVRTPEERYF. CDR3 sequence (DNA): TGCAGCGTCCGTACCCCGGAAGAGAGGTACTTC.

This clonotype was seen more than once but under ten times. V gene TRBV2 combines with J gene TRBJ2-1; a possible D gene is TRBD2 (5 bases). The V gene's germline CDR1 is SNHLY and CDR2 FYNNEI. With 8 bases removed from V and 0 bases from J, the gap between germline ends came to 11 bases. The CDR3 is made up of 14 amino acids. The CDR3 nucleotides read TGTGCCAGCTATAAGCGGAGCTCCTACAATGAGCAGTTCTTC. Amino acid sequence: CASYKRSSYNEQFF. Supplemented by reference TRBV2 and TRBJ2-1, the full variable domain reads EPEVTQTPSHQVTQMGQEVILRCVPISNHLYFYWYRQILGQKVEFLVSFYNNEISEKSEIFDDQFSVERPDGSNFTLKIRSTKLEDSAMYFCASYKRSSYNEQFFGPGTRLTVL.

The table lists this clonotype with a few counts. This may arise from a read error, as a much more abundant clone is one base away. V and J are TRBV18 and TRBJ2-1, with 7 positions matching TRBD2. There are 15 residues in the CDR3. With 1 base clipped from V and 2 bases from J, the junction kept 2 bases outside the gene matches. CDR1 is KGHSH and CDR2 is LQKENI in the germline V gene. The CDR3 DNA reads TGTGCCAGCTCACCACTTGGGGGGGCCTACAATGAGCAGTTCTTC. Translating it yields CASSPLGGAYNEQFF.

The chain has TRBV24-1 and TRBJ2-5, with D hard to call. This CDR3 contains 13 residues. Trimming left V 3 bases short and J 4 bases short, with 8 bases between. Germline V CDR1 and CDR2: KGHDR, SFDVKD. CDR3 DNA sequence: TGTGCCACCAGTGATGGTAGGACAGAGACCCAGTACTTC. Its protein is CATSDGRTETQYF.